These 21 T cell receptor beta chains share one sample of origin, sequenced in a study of blood T cell repertoires in COVID-19. Sequencing was performed with immunoSEQ multiplex PCR; in TCRdb, only in-frame clones are kept and a portion is missing. This table holds about 240,000 clones, approximately 83% found once. Sequencing input: peripheral blood. These receptors all stem from a woman older than 75 with acute or convalescent COVID-19.

V and J are TRBV5-1 and TRBJ2-1, with 11 bases matching TRBD2. Trimming at V came to 3 bases and at J to 4 bases, leaving 6 bases not matched to a gene. Germline CDR1 and CDR2: SGHRS and YFSETQ. CDR3 length: 16 amino acids. The CDR3 nucleotides are TGCGCCAGCAGCTCGCATCTAGCGGGGGGTTACAATGAGCAGTTCTTC. Translating gives CASSSHLAGGYNEQFF.

The genes are TRBV6-5 and TRBJ1-2; maybe TRBD1 (6 bases). In germline, CDR1 is MNHEY, CDR2 SVGAGI. Trimming pared 7 bases from V and 3 bases from J, leaving 18 bases between. This CDR3 region has 15 residues. Written as DNA, the CDR3 is TGTGCCAGCACCTTTACTCCAGGGGCTGACTATGGCTACACCTTC. Its protein is CASTFTPGADYGYTF.

The chain is built from TRBV5-6 and TRBJ1-6; 7 bases line up with TRBD1. Germline trimming cut 4 bases from V and 7 bases from J; bases unmatched to any gene: 8. This CDR3 is 15 amino acids long. CDR1 and CDR2 (germline): SGHDT, YYEEEE. CDR3 bases: TGTGCCAGCAGCCTATCCGGGACAGCAAATTCACCCCTCCACTTT. It translates to CASSLSGTANSPLHF.

This clone was seen more than once but under ten times. The chain carries TRBV12-3 or TRBV12-4 and TRBJ1-1; D unresolved. This CDR3 comprises 12 residues. The ends were cut back, 3 bases at V and 1 base at J, with 3 bases in the middle. The CDR3 DNA reads TGTGCCAGCAGTTTCGGGAACACTGAAGCTTTCTTT. Its protein is CASSFGNTEAFF.

This clone was counted a few times. V gene TRBV25-1 combines with J gene TRBJ2-7; TRBD1 matches 9 bases. Losses at the gene ends were 4 bases for V and 3 bases for J; bases not matched to a gene: 7. In germline, CDR1 is MGHDK, CDR2 SYGVNS. CDR3 length equals 15 residues. The CDR3 here is CASSVWDRVLYEQYF. The CDR3 bases are TGTGCCAGCAGTGTATGGGACAGGGTCCTCTACGAGCAGTACTTC.

This chain joins TRBV27 and TRBJ2-7; 9 bases are a match to TRBD1. The CDR3 totals 14 residues. The V gene end was trimmed by 5 bases and the J gene end by 4 bases; junction bases not matched to a gene: 6. The germline V gene encodes CDR1 MNHEY and CDR2 SMNVEV (reference sequence). CDR3 residues: CASSAGTGKYEQYF. For the CDR3, the DNA is TGTGCCAGCAGTGCCGGGACAGGGAAATACGAGCAGTACTTC.

The chain has TRBV10-3 and TRBJ1-5; D possibly corresponds to TRBD1 (6 bases). V shed 4 bases and J shed 4 bases, with 14 bases lying between them. Germline CDR1 is ENHRY and CDR2 is SYGVKD. This CDR3 spans 15 amino acids. In DNA, the CDR3 is TGTGCCATCAGTGCCGGACAGAGCCCAAATCAGCCCCAGCATTTT. This gives the protein CAISAGQSPNQPQHF.

This clone appeared a few times. The chain is built from TRBV28 and TRBJ1-2, with D unclear. The germline V gene encodes CDR1 MDHEN and CDR2 SYDVKM. This CDR3 comprises 13 residues. V was shortened by 4 bases and J by 4 bases, with 10 bases between the two germline ends. The CDR3: CASSYSGLYGYTF. The CDR3 nucleotides read TGTGCCAGCAGTTACAGCGGACTCTATGGCTACACCTTC.

Of note for this clone: Other DNA variants within this sample encode the same CDR3. The chain has TRBV5-6 and TRBJ1-2; D uncertain. CDR1 and CDR2 from the germline V gene are SGHDT and YYEEEE. Trimming left V 1 base short and J 1 base short, with 8 bases between. The CDR3 contains 14 residues. The CDR3 spells CASSLTTGNYGYTF. The CDR3 DNA sequence: TGTGCCAGCAGCTTGACCACTGGTAACTATGGCTACACCTTC.

The CDR3 DNA is TGTGCCAGCAGCTTAGTTTCTGGGACTACGATCACTGAAGCTTTCTTT. It encodes CASSLVSGTTITEAFF. The chain is built from TRBV11-2 and TRBJ1-1; D may be TRBD1 (5 bases). CDR3 length: 16 amino acids. Germline values: CDR1 SGHAT, CDR2 FQNNGV. V was clipped by 1 base and J by 4 bases, with 16 bases between them.

This clone has only a few counts. This rearrangement joins TRBV6-5 to TRBJ2-7; D unresolved. This CDR3 is built from 12 residues. V lost 9 bases and J lost 0, with 9 bases in between. CDR1 MNHEY and CDR2 SVGAGI come from the germline V gene. CDR3 residues: CASLSSSYEQYF. The CDR3 region has the DNA TGTGCCAGTCTTTCCTCCTCCTACGAGCAGTACTTC.

CDR3 bases: TGCGCCAGCAGCTCAACCCCCACTAGCGGGGGGGCCCGGGAGACCCAGTACTTC. Translated, it gives CASSSTPTSGGARETQYF. This chain links TRBV5-1 with TRBJ2-5, with 13 bases lining up with TRBD2. V lost 3 bases and J lost 5; bases outside the gene matches: 13. This CDR3 has 18 amino acids. Germline CDR1 reads SGHRS; CDR2 reads YFSETQ.

The genes are TRBV28 and TRBJ1-1, with D possibly matching TRBD1 (6 bases). The germline gives CDR1 MDHEN, CDR2 SYDVKM. CDR3 length: 13 residues. V was pared by 7 bases and J by 8 bases, with 17 bases between. Here the CDR3 DNA reads TGTGCCAGCATCGGCGGGGGGCGGTGGGAAGCTTTCTTT. Protein: CASIGGGRWEAFF.

The V gene is TRBV11-3, the J gene TRBJ1-2; 9 bases line up with TRBD1. J lost 7 bases, V lost 0 bases, and 21 bases had no gene match. The CDR3 runs to 20 residues. Germline values: CDR1 SGHNT, CDR2 YENEEA. The chain's CDR3 is CASSLDRGAAGTGNVAGYTF. The CDR3, as DNA: TGTGCCAGCAGCTTAGATAGAGGGGCCGCTGGGACAGGGAACGTAGCTGGCTACACCTTC.

J is TRBJ1-2 and V is TRBV2; D gene unclear. The germline V gene encodes CDR1 SNHLY and CDR2 FYNNEI. The CDR3 covers 12 residues. The ends were cut back, 7 bases at V and 4 bases at J, with 10 bases in the middle. Here the CDR3 reads CASTLTGYGYTF. In DNA, the CDR3 is TGTGCCAGCACCCTGACGGGCTATGGCTACACCTTC.

The CDR3 DNA is TGTGCCAGCAGTGAAGCGCTTGGACAGGGATACCAGCCCCAGCATTTT. This sequence encodes CASSEALGQGYQPQHF. The V call is TRBV2, the J call TRBJ1-5; 8 bases agree with TRBD1. Germline loops: CDR1 SNHLY, CDR2 FYNNEI. The CDR3 is 16 residues long. J was trimmed by 7 bases and V by 0 bases; bases with no gene match: 8.

This chain joins TRBV5-1 and TRBJ1-2; D gene unclear. The germline V and J ends were trimmed by 4 bases and 4 bases, with 11 bases remaining between them. CDR1 SGHRS and CDR2 YFSETQ come from the germline V gene. The CDR3 has 13 amino acids. The CDR3 spells CASSPPVSYGYTF. The CDR3 bases are TGCGCCAGCAGCCCGCCGGTCTCCTATGGCTACACCTTC. Looking up the rest from reference TRBV5-1 and TRBJ1-2 gives the full variable domain: KAGVTQTPRYLIKTRGQQVTLSCSPISGHRSVSWYQQTPGQGLQFLFEYFSETQRNKGNFPGRFSGRQFSNSRSEMNVSTLELGDSALYLCASSPPVSYGYTFGSGTRLTVV.

The count of this clone is one. V is TRBV15 and J is TRBJ1-3; TRBD1 matches 7 bases. Germline CDR1 reads LNHNV; CDR2 reads YYDKDF (reference sequence). The ends lost 1 base at V and 4 bases at J; junction bases unmatched: 7. The CDR3 is 16 residues long. Here the CDR3 reads CATSRGGTATGNTIYF. The CDR3 DNA reads TGTGCCACCAGCAGAGGGGGGACAGCTACAGGAAACACCATATATTTT.

The CDR3, as DNA: TGTGCCAGCAGCTTGCCCGGGGAGAACCGGCGAAACACCATATATTTT. Protein product: CASSLPGENRRNTIYF. The chain has TRBV5-4 and TRBJ1-3, with unresolved D. The length of the CDR3 is 16 residues. Germline CDR1 reads SGHNT; CDR2 reads YYREEE (reference sequence). V was trimmed by 1 base and J by 5 bases, leaving 16 bases between them.

This chain uses TRBV7-3 with TRBJ2-3; 7 nucleotides match TRBD2. The ends lost 5 bases at V and 2 bases at J; junction bases unmatched: 7. The CDR3 has 15 residues. Germline V CDR1 and CDR2: SGHTA, FQGTGA. The CDR3 sequence: CASSHGTTPTDTQYF. Here the CDR3 DNA reads TGTGCCAGCAGCCACGGGACTACCCCCACAGATACGCAGTATTTT.

The rearrangement joins TRBV2 to TRBJ1-6; 7 bases fit TRBD1. The CDR3 spans 15 residues. Germline V CDR1 and CDR2: SNHLY, FYNNEI. With 0 bases clipped from V and 7 bases from J, the junction kept 3 bases outside the gene matches. CDR3 sequence (DNA): TGTGCCAGCAGTGAAGCGACAGGGATAAATTCACCCCTCCACTTT. Amino acid sequence: CASSEATGINSPLHF.